Below, one T cell receptor beta chain is given with its context. Its antigen is as yet unknown. Unique molecular identifiers tagged the TCRbeta library. TCRdb re-called the PCR reads with MiXCR, one entry per CDR3 protein. The sample records 900,000 or so distinct CDR3 sequences, about 15% being singletons. The CDR3 runs 16 residues. Trimming removed 2 bases from V and 0 bases from J, with 7 bases in between. In germline, CDR1 is KGHDR, CDR2 SFDVKD. The data were taken from a study of T-cell reconstitution after alpha-beta-depleted transplantation in children. Study results and caveats: Reportedly, roughly two months post-transplant, alpha-beta T cells arose from several hundred expanded graft clones. There were some patients whose high TCRbeta diversity at day 60 came from surviving recipient T cells and thymic progenitors. A year had passed since transplant, and T-cell counts and diversity by then came mostly from newly produced T cells.

This sequence was found in a male patient aged 10 to 17 who had a stem cell transplant for acute lymphoblastic leukemia, so the T cells may come from the graft donor. The source was PBMCs, mostly from graft donor cells, collected 360 days after TCRalphabeta/CD19-depleted stem cell transplant. The V and J genes are TRBV24-1 and TRBJ2-6; no clear D. CDR3 DNA sequence: TGTGCCACCAGTGATTCAGACGGCTCTGGGGCCAACGTCCTGACTTTC. Encoded protein: CATSDSDGSGANVLTF.